The 30 T cell receptor beta chains in this list originate from one sample, sequenced in a study of CD8+ T cells in alopecia areata. Isolated RNA was reverse transcribed into cDNA used as the sequencing template. Sequencing was performed with immunoSEQ multiplex PCR; in TCRdb, only in-frame clones are kept and a portion is missing. This table holds more than 150,000 clones, just under 60% found once. This sample comprised CD4+ T cells sorted from blood, obtained at week 0. Receptors were obtained from a human donor with alopecia areata.

The V and J genes are TRBV2 and TRBJ1-2, with D unresolved. Germline values: CDR1 SNHLY, CDR2 FYNNEI. CDR3 length: 11 residues. V was clipped by 3 bases and J by 4 bases, with 3 bases between them. This chain's CDR3 is CASSDSYGYTF. The CDR3 nucleotides are TGTGCCAGCAGTGATTCCTATGGCTACACCTTC. Variable domain in full (rest from reference TRBV2 and TRBJ1-2): EPEVTQTPSHQVTQMGQEVILRCVPISNHLYFYWYRQILGQKVEFLVSFYNNEISEKSEIFDDQFSVERPDGSNFTLKIRSTKLEDSAMYFCASSDSYGYTFGSGTRLTVV.

The chain has TRBV4-1 and TRBJ2-7, with D perhaps matching TRBD1 (6 bases). The CDR3 covers 15 residues. CDR1 and CDR2 (germline): MGHRA, YSYEKL. The V end lost 1 base, the J end lost 2 bases, and 12 bases lay between the germline ends. The CDR3 DNA is TGCGCCAGCAGCCAAGCCCAGGGGACCACCTACGAGCAGTACTTC. Translated: CASSQAQGTTYEQYF.

This chain links TRBV5-5 with TRBJ2-1, with 7 bases lining up with TRBD1. Germline CDR1 and CDR2: SGHKS and YYEKEE (reference sequence). The CDR3 consists of 16 residues. J lost 0 bases, V lost 5 bases, and 8 bases had no gene match. Written as DNA, the CDR3 is TGTGCCAGCAGTCGACAGGGAGAAGGCTCCTACAATGAGCAGTTCTTC. It encodes CASSRQGEGSYNEQFF.

This clone showed up just a few times. J is TRBJ1-2 and V is TRBV29-1; 7 nucleotides line up with TRBD1. The CDR3 is made up of 13 amino acids. Germline V CDR1 and CDR2: SQVTM, ANQGSEA. Germline trimming cut 3 bases from V and 4 bases from J; bases unmatched to any gene: 5. CDR3 sequence reads: CSVDRGQPYGYTF. The CDR3 coding sequence is TGCAGCGTTGATAGGGGACAGCCCTATGGCTACACCTTC.

As DNA, the CDR3 is TGCGCCAGCAGCTTGTGGGGGAACACTGAAGCTTTCTTT. Translating gives CASSLWGNTEAFF. V and J are TRBV5-1 and TRBJ1-1, with no clear D. V was cut by 1 base and J by 1 base, with 5 bases left in between. CDR1 and CDR2 from the germline V gene are SGHRS and YFSETQ. This CDR3 comprises 13 residues.

The chain employs TRBV11-2 and TRBJ1-2; 9 nucleotides align to TRBD1. Per germline, CDR1 SGHAT and CDR2 FQNNGV. This CDR3 contains 15 residues. Trimming cost V 0 bases and J 8 bases; bases outside gene matches: 7. The CDR3 loop reads CASSLEGDRGFGYTF. Here the CDR3 DNA reads TGTGCCAGCAGCTTAGAGGGCGACAGGGGGTTCGGCTACACCTTC.

J is TRBJ2-5 and V is TRBV4-1, with 8 bases matching TRBD1. CDR3 length: 15 amino acids. With 1 base clipped from V and 3 bases from J, the junction kept 4 bases outside the gene matches. Germline CDR1 MGHRA, CDR2 YSYEKL. CDR3 in DNA: TGCGCCAGCAGCCAAGGTGACAGGGGAAAAGAGACCCAGTACTTC. Translated: CASSQGDRGKETQYF.

The gene calls are TRBV7-3 and TRBJ1-1; 7 nucleotides line up with TRBD1. CDR1 and CDR2 from the germline V gene are SGHTA and FQGTGA. Unmatched junction bases numbered 4, after V lost 7 bases and J lost 2 bases. This CDR3 region has 13 residues. CDR3 residues: CASKQGTNTEAFF. The CDR3 nucleotides read TGTGCCAGCAAACAGGGGACTAACACTGAAGCTTTCTTT.

This clone has more than one count but fewer than ten. The gene calls are TRBV29-1 and TRBJ2-5; D assignment may be TRBD1 or TRBD2 (6 bases each). Trimming shortened V by 1 base and J by 7 bases, and 16 bases separated the two germline ends. Per germline, CDR1 SQVTM and CDR2 ANQGSEA. The CDR3 length is 14 residues. CDR3 loop: CSVEVQQGAGTQYF. CDR3 coding DNA: TGCAGCGTTGAAGTCCAACAGGGAGCGGGGACCCAGTACTTC.

The rearrangement links TRBV6-5 to TRBJ2-3, with D possibly TRBD2 on 6 matching bases. The V and J ends lost 5 bases and 7 bases respectively, with 16 bases between them. CDR3 size: 14 residues. The germline gives CDR1 MNHEY, CDR2 SVGAGI. The CDR3 sequence is CASSTTSGGNTQYF. The CDR3 nucleotides read TGTGCCAGCAGTACCACTAGTGGGGGGAATACGCAGTATTTT.

The chain is built from TRBV30 and TRBJ1-1; D might be TRBD1 (6 bases). The CDR3 sequence is 17 residues long. CDR1 is GTSNPN, CDR2 SVGIG, per germline (reference sequence). Trimming shortened V by 4 bases and J by 0 bases, and 21 bases separated the two germline ends. In DNA, the CDR3 is TGTGCCTGGACTCAACCCCGCCAGGGGCTCATGAACACTGAAGCTTTCTTT. This codes for CAWTQPRQGLMNTEAFF.

This clone was seen only a few times. The chain is built from TRBV19 and TRBJ2-2; 7 bases map to TRBD1. The CDR3 is 14 residues long. The germline V gene has CDR1 LNHDA and CDR2 SQIVND (reference sequence). V lost 3 bases, J lost 5 bases, and 3 bases stayed unmatched. This CDR3 reads CASSITGVTGELFF. The CDR3 nucleotides are TGTGCCAGTAGTATCACAGGGGTGACCGGGGAGCTGTTTTTT.

In nucleotides, the CDR3 is TGTGCCATCACTGTAAACAGGGGGCAAGGCTATGGCTACACCTTC. It translates to CAITVNRGQGYGYTF. The chain is built from TRBV10-3 and TRBJ1-2; TRBD1 matches 9 bases. Germline V gene data show CDR1 as ENHRY and CDR2 as SYGVKD. This CDR3 comprises 15 residues. V was clipped by 7 bases and J by 4 bases; unmatched bases: 10.

This clone was recorded a few times. The rearrangement joins TRBV11-1 to TRBJ1-2; 7 bases match TRBD1. The germline V gene encodes CDR1 SGHAT and CDR2 FQDESV (reference sequence). V was pared by 5 bases and J by 4 bases, with 7 bases of the junction left unmatched. This CDR3 is 14 amino acids long. CDR3 region: CASSRNRDSYGYTF. The CDR3 nucleotides are TGTGCCAGCAGCCGAAACCGGGACAGCTATGGCTACACCTTC.

This clone was detected a few times. V and J are TRBV27 and TRBJ1-5; tentatively, D is TRBD1 (6 bases). Germline V gene lookup returns CDR1 MNHEY and CDR2 SMNVEV (reference sequence). V gave up 7 bases and J gave up 4 bases, with 17 bases separating them. The CDR3 consists of 15 residues. CDR3: CASTPTGTQNQPQHF. The CDR3 DNA sequence: TGTGCCAGCACCCCGACAGGTACCCAAAATCAGCCCCAGCATTTT.

The chain carries TRBV29-1 and TRBJ2-3; 7 bases align to TRBD1. This CDR3 is 13 amino acids long. V lost 7 bases to trimming and J lost 3 bases; unmatched junction nucleotides: 7. The germline V gene has CDR1 SQVTM and CDR2 ANQGSEA. For the CDR3, the DNA is TGCAGCGCCAGACAGGGCGGGACAGATACGCAGTATTTT. The encoded protein is CSARQGGTDTQYF.

V is TRBV29-1 and J is TRBJ1-2; 7 bases align to TRBD1. The germline V gene has CDR1 SQVTM and CDR2 ANQGSEA. After removal of 7 bases from V and 0 bases from J, the junction contained 14 bases not matched to a gene. The CDR3 has 16 residues. The CDR3: CSAADRTGGANYGYTF. Here the CDR3 DNA reads TGCAGCGCCGCGGACAGGACGGGGGGAGCTAACTATGGCTACACCTTC.

The chain has TRBV2 and TRBJ1-5; the D gene is possibly TRBD1 (6 bases). V lost 6 bases, J lost 0 bases, and 12 bases lay in between. Germline-derived CDR1 and CDR2 are SNHLY and FYNNEI. The CDR3 contains 15 residues. The CDR3 here is CASSPDRYSNQPQHF. DNA for the CDR3: TGTGCCAGCAGCCCGGACAGATATAGCAATCAGCCCCAGCATTTT. Full variable domain (remainder filled in from reference TRBV2 and TRBJ1-5): EPEVTQTPSHQVTQMGQEVILRCVPISNHLYFYWYRQILGQKVEFLVSFYNNEISEKSEIFDDQFSVERPDGSNFTLKIRSTKLEDSAMYFCASSPDRYSNQPQHFGDGTRLSIL.

J is TRBJ1-5 and V is TRBV28, with D unclear. Germline CDR1 MDHEN, CDR2 SYDVKM. CDR3 length: 12 residues. The V gene lost 7 bases and the J gene lost 7 bases, with 11 bases spanning the gap. CDR3 sequence (DNA): TGTGCCAGCACCGTACTCAGCCAGCCCCAGCATTTT. This codes for CASTVLSQPQHF.

The chain joins TRBV30 to TRBJ1-2; D uncertain. The CDR3 totals 13 residues. Trimming shortened V by 0 bases and J by 4 bases, and 9 bases separated the two germline ends. Germline CDR1 GTSNPN, CDR2 SVGIG (reference sequence). The CDR3 is CAWSVQSGYGYTF. In nucleotides, the CDR3 is TGTGCCTGGAGTGTACAAAGTGGCTATGGCTACACCTTC.

CDR3 sequence reads: CATSRVQKNTEAFF. CDR3 nucleotide sequence: TGTGCCACCAGCAGAGTACAGAAGAACACTGAAGCTTTCTTT. The chain joins TRBV15 to TRBJ1-1; D is undetermined. The CDR3 has 14 amino acids. V was pared by 1 base and J by 1 base, with 7 bases between. CDR1 and CDR2 from the germline V gene are LNHNV and YYDKDF (reference sequence).

The J gene is TRBJ2-7, the V gene TRBV19; TRBD1 is a possible D gene (6 bases). Trimming took off 3 bases at V and 4 bases at J, with 10 bases between the two ends. In germline, CDR1 is LNHDA, CDR2 SQIVND (reference sequence). This CDR3 comprises 13 residues. The DNA for the CDR3 is TGTGCCAGTAGTATCAGTCAGGGGTACGAGCAGTACTTC. Residues: CASSISQGYEQYF. Filled out from reference TRBV19 and TRBJ2-7, the complete variable domain reads DGGITQSPKYLFRKEGQNVTLSCEQNLNHDAMYWYRQDPGQGLRLIYYSQIVNDFQKGDIAEGYSVSREKKESFPLTVTSAQKNPTAFYLCASSISQGYEQYFGPGTRLTVT.

There are a few counts of this clone. The CDR3 reads CSARDVTNYGYTF. CDR3 nucleotide sequence: TGCAGCGCTCGGGACGTCACTAACTATGGCTACACCTTC. V usage is TRBV29-1 and J usage is TRBJ1-2, with a tentative D call TRBD1 (5 bases). Germline V gives CDR1 SQVTM, CDR2 ANQGSEA. CDR3 length: 13 amino acids. V gave up 7 bases and J gave up 0 bases, with 12 bases separating them.

This rearrangement joins TRBV7-2 to TRBJ2-3, with a weak D call TRBD2 (6 bases). Per the germline V gene, CDR1 is SGHTA and CDR2 is FQGNSA. The CDR3 extends over 14 amino acids. Trimming removed 6 bases from V and 4 bases from J, with 14 bases in between. The CDR3 spells CASRMEGRADTQYF. The CDR3 DNA is TGTGCCAGCAGGATGGAGGGCCGGGCAGATACGCAGTATTTT. Using reference TRBV7-2 and TRBJ2-3 for the parts outside the CDR3, the full variable domain is GAGVSQSPSNKVTEKGKDVELRCDPISGHTALYWYRQSLGQGLEFLIYFQGNSAPDKSGLPSDRFSAERTGGSVSTLTIQRTQQEDSAVYLCASRMEGRADTQYFGPGTRLTVL.

The CDR3 loop reads CASSRTGNEQFF. In nucleotides, the CDR3 is TGTGCCAGCAGTCGAACAGGCAATGAGCAGTTCTTC. The chain has TRBV25-1 and TRBJ2-1, with a weak D call TRBD1 (5 bases). Trimming shortened V by 5 bases and J by 6 bases, and 8 bases separated the two germline ends. The germline gives CDR1 MGHDK, CDR2 SYGVNS. The CDR3 is 12 amino acids.

The CDR3 protein is CASSDTGGRQTQYF. CDR3 sequence (DNA): TGTGCCAGCAGCGATACAGGGGGCCGGCAGACCCAGTACTTC. J is TRBJ2-5 and V is TRBV6-1; 9 bases match TRBD1. The CDR3 length is 14 residues. Germline loops: CDR1 MNHNS, CDR2 SASEGT. With V trimmed by 6 bases and J by 6 bases, 8 bases remained unmatched.

The gene calls are TRBV30 and TRBJ2-5; possible D gene TRBD2, 6 bases. Germline CDR1 GTSNPN, CDR2 SVGIG (reference sequence). The CDR3 extends over 12 amino acids. Trimming took off 2 bases at V and 5 bases at J, with 9 bases between the two ends. The CDR3 DNA is TGTGCCTGGAGTTCGGGGAGGGAGACCCAGTACTTC. Its protein product is CAWSSGRETQYF.

This clone was recorded once. The gene calls are TRBV29-1 and TRBJ1-1; 9 bases line up with TRBD1. This CDR3 has 14 amino acids. Germline trimming cut 4 bases from V and 4 bases from J; bases unmatched to any gene: 7. CDR1 and CDR2 from the germline V gene are SQVTM and ANQGSEA. The CDR3, as DNA: TGCAGCGTTGGAAACAGGGGGCCGGGCACTGAAGCTTTCTTT. Translating gives CSVGNRGPGTEAFF. The whole variable domain, remainder taken from reference TRBV29-1 and TRBJ1-1, is SAVISQKPSRDICQRGTSLTIQCQVDSQVTMMFWYRQQPGQSLTLIATANQGSEATYESGFVIDKFPISRPNLTFSTLTVSNMSPEDSSIYLCSVGNRGPGTEAFFGQGTRLTVV.

The chain combines TRBV30 with TRBJ2-1, with 12 bases lining up with TRBD2. The CDR3 is 15 amino acids. Per germline, CDR1 GTSNPN and CDR2 SVGIG (reference sequence). The V gene end was trimmed by 3 bases and the J gene end by 10 bases; junction bases not matched to a gene: 10. The CDR3 DNA reads as TGTGCCTGGAGCCGCCTAGCGGGGGGGGCCCGAGAGCAGTTCTTC. Its translation: CAWSRLAGGAREQFF.

CDR3 nucleotides: TGTGCCTGGGACAAAAAGGGTCCCGAGAACTACGAGCAGTACTTC. This codes for CAWDKKGPENYEQYF. This chain joins TRBV30 and TRBJ2-7, with D hard to call. V lost 5 bases and J 3 bases, leaving 20 bases between the germline ends. CDR3 length: 15 residues. The germline gives CDR1 GTSNPN, CDR2 SVGIG (reference sequence). Supplemented by reference TRBV30 and TRBJ2-7, the full variable domain reads SQTIHQWPATLVQPVGSPLSLECTVEGTSNPNLYWYRQAAGRGLQLLFYSVGIGQISSEVPQNLSASRPQDRQFILSSKKLLLSDSGFYLCAWDKKGPENYEQYFGPGTRLTVT.